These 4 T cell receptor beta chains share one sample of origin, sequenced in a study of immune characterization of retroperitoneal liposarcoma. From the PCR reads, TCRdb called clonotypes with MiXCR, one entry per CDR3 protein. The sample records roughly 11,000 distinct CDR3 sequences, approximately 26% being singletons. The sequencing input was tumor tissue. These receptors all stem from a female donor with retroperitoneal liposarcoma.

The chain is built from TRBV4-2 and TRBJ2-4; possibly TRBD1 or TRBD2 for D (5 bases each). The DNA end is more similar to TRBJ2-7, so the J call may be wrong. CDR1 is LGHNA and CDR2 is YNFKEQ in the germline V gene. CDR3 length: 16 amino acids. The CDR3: CASSQDSSGASYEQYF. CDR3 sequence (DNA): TGTGCCAGCAGCCAAGATTCCTCCGGGGCATCCTACGAGCAGTACTTC.

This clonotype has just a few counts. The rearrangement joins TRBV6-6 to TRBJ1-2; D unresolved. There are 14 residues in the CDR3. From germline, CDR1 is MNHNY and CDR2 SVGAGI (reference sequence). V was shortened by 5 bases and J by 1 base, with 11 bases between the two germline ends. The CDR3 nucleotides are TGTGCCAGCAGTGCGTCCAGACTTAACTATGGCTACACCTTC. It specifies CASSASRLNYGYTF.

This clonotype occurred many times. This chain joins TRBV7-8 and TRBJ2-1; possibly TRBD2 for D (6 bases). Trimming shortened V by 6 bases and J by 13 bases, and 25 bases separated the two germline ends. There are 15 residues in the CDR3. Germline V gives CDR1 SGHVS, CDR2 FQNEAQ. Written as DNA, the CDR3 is TGTGCCAGCAGTATGGAGTTGGGACTCCAAGAGACCCAGTTCTTC. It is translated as CASSMELGLQETQFF. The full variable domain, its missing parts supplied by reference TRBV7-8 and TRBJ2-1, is GAGVSQSPRYKVAKRGQDVALRCDPISGHVSLFWYQQALGQGPEFLTYFQNEAQLDKSGLPSDRFFAERPEGSVSTLKIQRTQQEDSAVYLCASSMELGLQETQFFGPGTRLTVL.

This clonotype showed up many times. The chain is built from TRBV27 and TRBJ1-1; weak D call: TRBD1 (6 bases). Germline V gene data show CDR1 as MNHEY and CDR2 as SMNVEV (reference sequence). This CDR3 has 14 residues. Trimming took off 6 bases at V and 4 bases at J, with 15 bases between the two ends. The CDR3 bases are TGTGCCAGCAGCTATTTAGGACAGCCCACTGAAGCTTTCTTT. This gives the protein CASSYLGQPTEAFF.